This TCR beta chain was sequenced for a study of blood T cell repertoires in COVID-19 (TCRdb year 2020). Regarding the research as a whole: Samples from collaborators originated in the United States, Italy and Spain and spanned both the acute and convalescent phases of COVID-19. The prospective study material was composed of cDNA or gDNA derived from T cells, B-cell-depleted T cells, or PBMCs. Deeply sampled blood TCRbeta repertoires from subjects exposed to, actively infected with, or recovered from COVID-19 were included in the dataset. The repertoires were made available in a free public database intended to serve as a resource for research on the immune response to SARS-CoV-2. The samples were drawn from two sources: the first 160 participants of the ongoing ImmuneRACE study, and fewer than 1,500 subjects contributed by 6 global collaborators. Nearly every sample came with metadata listing a de-identified subject ID, COVID-19 status, age in years and sex. Where available, HLA class I and class II types were obtained from metadata supplied by the sample provider rather than from assay-based typing. Broad study findings and their caveats: Clinical and demographic metadata were provided uncurated, with the amount varying by source and participant.

One collaborating source in Seattle enrolled patients while the patients were actively infected and followed the patients over time throughout the course of disease. Whole blood was collected in K2EDTA tubes by collaborating institutions according to the institutions' own protocols. For TCRbeta analysis, collaborators shipped samples as frozen whole blood, isolated PBMCs, or DNA extracted from either of those sample types. To note about this clone: Its binding antigen is unknown. Per-nucleotide qualities are absent, and no much larger clonotype sits a single base away.

TCRbeta CDR3 regions were amplified from genomic DNA using the immunoSEQ Assay, a bias-controlled multiplex PCR. In the original analysis: Nucleated cell counts per sample were estimated from amplification of reference gene primers within the assay. Sequence reads were collapsed and filtered to measure the absolute abundance of every unique TCRbeta CDR3 rearrangement. For each sample, productive Simpson clonality was calculated as the square root of Simpson's diversity index across productive rearrangements. What TCRdb holds here is the immuneACCESS table cut down to in-frame rearrangements. Part of the clones is not present; checked against another copy, under half of the missing clones reflect an unresolved V gene, and the others are unexplained. For V, J and clone size, that table is used; D and trimming come from the DNA. The sample profile shows just over 150,000 clones; roughly 82% of them were found once. The ten largest clonotypes hold 7% of the sample.

From its cysteine to its phenylalanine, the CDR3 spans 15 amino acids. The sequence is cut down to CDR3 DNA, 45 bases in frame from base 1. Deletion took 1 base off V and 9 bases off J, with a span of 14 bases between the germline ends. From the germline V gene, CDR1 is SGHRS and CDR2 is YFSETQ. The sequence is built from TRBV5-1 and TRBJ1-6; too little of a D gene remains to name it. The clonotype originates from a woman aged 40 to 55 with COVID-19, enrolled during active disease. Input material: peripheral blood. The sequenced DNA is TGCGCCAGCAGCTTGTCCGGGTTATCTTCTTCACCCCTCCACTTT. Its amino acids are CASSLSGLSSSPLHF. With all but the CDR3 taken from the reference TRBV5-1 and TRBJ1-6 genes, the full variable domain is: KAGVTQTPRYLIKTRGQQVTLSCSPISGHRSVSWYQQTPGQGLQFLFEYFSETQRNKGNFPGRFSGRQFSNSRSEMNVSTLELGDSALYLCASSLSGLSSSPLHFGNGTRLTVT.